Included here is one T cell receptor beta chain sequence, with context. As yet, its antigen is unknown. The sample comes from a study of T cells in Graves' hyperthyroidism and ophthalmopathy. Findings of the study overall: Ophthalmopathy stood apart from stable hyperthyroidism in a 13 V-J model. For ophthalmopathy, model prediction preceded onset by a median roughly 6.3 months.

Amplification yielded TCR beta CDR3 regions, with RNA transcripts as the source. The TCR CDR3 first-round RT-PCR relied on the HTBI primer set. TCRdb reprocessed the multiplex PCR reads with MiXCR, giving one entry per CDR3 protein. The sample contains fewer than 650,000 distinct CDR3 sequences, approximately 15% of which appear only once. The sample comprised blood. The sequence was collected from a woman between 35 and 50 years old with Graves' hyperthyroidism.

The CDR3 bases are TGTGCCAGCAGTTTCATCGGGGGCACCGGGGAGCTGTTTTTT. It codes for CASSFIGGTGELFF. The chain employs TRBV27 and TRBJ2-2; a possible D gene is TRBD2 (6 bases). CDR3 length equals 14 residues. V shed 3 bases and J shed 4 bases, with 9 bases lying between them. Germline CDR1 and CDR2: MNHEY and SMNVEV (reference sequence).